This TCR beta chain was documented in a study of tumor and adjacent non-tumor tissue in lung cancer. No cell sorting was done before RNA was extracted from the tissue. More than 3 cm separated this lung sample from the edge of the tumor. A modified ARM-PCR protocol with three rounds of nested PCR amplified TCRbeta. TCRdb ran MiXCR on the multiplex PCR reads and lists one entry per CDR3 protein. The sample contains fewer than 100,000 distinct CDR3 sequences, around 80% of which appear only once. Per germline, CDR1 MNHEY and CDR2 SVGAGI. The CDR3 extends over 16 amino acids. Notes on the study in general: Normal lung showed higher cumulative top 100 clone frequency than tumor.

This clonotype was picked up a small number of times. Its specificity is not known. An end of the junction differs from the germline gene, which may be a read error. Input material: distant non-tumor lung tissue. The chain links TRBV6-5 to TRBJ2-7; D unresolved. The sequence was obtained from a woman in her forties or fifties with non-small cell lung cancer. Here the CDR3 reads CARSYVSAPTAYEQYF. CDR3 nucleotide sequence: TGTGCCCGCAGTTACGTCTCAGCTCCGACTGCCTATGAGCAGTACTTC.